A selection of T cell receptor beta chains follows, all from one sample in a study of CD8+CD57+ T cells in acquired aplastic anemia. MiXCR was run by TCRdb on the reads, yielding one entry per CDR3 protein. The sample holds 90,000 to 130,000 distinct CDR3 sequences; roughly 51% are singletons and the top ten take 25% to 35%. The sequenced material came from sorted CD4+, CD8+, or CD8+CD57+ T cells (not recorded which) from PBMCs. These receptor sequences come from a human donor in good health, serving as a control. The CDR3 runs from the conserved cysteine through the conserved F or W. D genes are given only for firm matches. Size values are once, few and many counts, or a class for expanded clones, and some rows have none.

>.|TRBJ2-2|TRBV7-6|many
CASSITGTGELFF
TGTGCCAGCAGCATTACAGGCACCGGGGAGCTGTTTTTT
>.|TRBJ2-7|TRBV5-1|many
CASSLQGGYEQYF
TGCGCCAGCAGCTTGCAAGGGGGCTACGAGCAGTACTTC
>.|TRBJ2-1|TRBV5-1|many
CASSLEVSYNEQFF
TGCGCCAGCAGCTTGGAGGTATCCTACAATGAGCAGTTCTTC
>.|TRBJ2-3|TRBV24-1|.
CATSESAADTQYF
TGTGCCACCAGTGAATCGGCGGCGGATACGCAGTATTTT
>TRBD1|TRBJ2-3|TRBV2|.
CASSEAGQGTDTQYF
TGTGCCAGCAGTGAAGCGGGACAGGGTACAGATACGCAGTATTTT
>TRBD1|TRBJ2-7|TRBV20-1|.
CSARDIPPTGTYEQYF
TGCAGTGCTAGAGATATTCCTCCGACAGGGACCTACGAGCAGTACTTC
>TRBD2|TRBJ2-3|TRBV29-1|.
CSVEVGGVVTDTQYF
TGCAGCGTTGAAGTTGGGGGGGTGGTCACAGATACGCAGTATTTT
>TRBD1|TRBJ1-2|TRBV2|.
CASAGGEYGYTF
TGTGCCAGCGCAGGGGGGGAATATGGCTACACCTTC
>TRBD1|TRBJ1-6|TRBV5-1|many
CASSKGRDRTVSPLHF
TGCGCCAGCAGCAAGGGCCGGGACAGGACGGTTTCACCCCTCCACTTT
>.|TRBJ2-1|TRBV6-1|.
CASKIGVNEQFF
TGTGCCAGCAAGATTGGAGTCAATGAGCAGTTCTTC
>.|TRBJ2-1|TRBV7-7|once
CASSSEGGNEQFF
TGTGCCAGCAGCTCTGAAGGGGGCAATGAGCAGTTCTTC
>.|TRBJ2-7|TRBV7-3|many
CASSPPARVPGSSYEQYF
TGTGCCAGCAGCCCCCCTGCCCGCGTTCCGGGGAGCTCCTACGAGCAGTACTTC
>TRBD1|TRBJ2-3|TRBV11-2|.
CASSLDRGRDTQYF
TGTGCCAGCAGCTTAGACAGGGGGCGGGATACGCAGTATTTT
>.|TRBJ2-7|TRBV10-3|.
CASSELISYEQYF
TGTGCCAGCAGTGAGTTGATTTCCTACGAGCAGTACTTT
>.|TRBJ1-2|TRBV29-1|.
CSVYNTANYGYTF
TGCAGCGTTTATAACACCGCTAACTATGGCTACACCTTC
>.|TRBJ2-7|TRBV19|.
CASKGGVSSYEQYF
TGTGCCAGTAAGGGCGGGGTGAGCTCCTACGAGCAGTACTTC
>TRBD1|TRBJ2-7|TRBV12-3/TRBV12-4|.
CAIRVQGAPTYEQYF
TGTGCCATCAGGGTACAGGGGGCGCCTACCTACGAGCAGTACTTC